The 7 T cell receptor beta chains reported below all come from one sample, sequenced in a study of long-term antiretroviral therapy in people with HIV. Survey-level resolution applied to immunoSEQ assay v3.0. Assay used: immunoSEQ multiplex PCR; TCRdb lists only in-frame clones, some missing. The sample lists some 18,000 clones; about nine tenths were seen once. Sample: unsorted PBMCs, taken 2.1 years after starting antiretroviral therapy. The receptors were sampled from a man younger than 30 with HIV.

The chain is built from TRBV13 and TRBJ2-2; 12 bases agree with TRBD2. V gave up 1 base and J gave up 5 bases; unmatched junction bases: 14. The CDR3 runs 20 residues. Germline assignment: CDR1 PRHDT and CDR2 FYEKMQ (reference sequence). This CDR3 reads CASSLDRTRPSGRVTGELFF. The DNA of the CDR3 is TGTGCCAGCAGCTTAGACCGCACCCGACCTAGCGGGAGGGTAACCGGGGAGCTGTTTTTT.

The rearrangement uses TRBV19 and TRBJ1-1; no reliable D call. CDR3 length equals 14 residues. The V end lost 4 bases, the J end lost 1 base, and 10 bases lay between the germline ends. The germline gives CDR1 LNHDA, CDR2 SQIVND (reference sequence). The CDR3 DNA reads TGTGCCAGTAGTACTCCCGGTTGGAACACTGAAGCTTTCTTT. Protein product: CASSTPGWNTEAFF. The full variable domain, rest sourced from reference TRBV19 and TRBJ1-1, is DGGITQSPKYLFRKEGQNVTLSCEQNLNHDAMYWYRQDPGQGLRLIYYSQIVNDFQKGDIAEGYSVSREKKESFPLTVTSAQKNPTAFYLCASSTPGWNTEAFFGQGTRLTVV.

J is TRBJ2-1 and V is TRBV27, with TRBD2 matching over 7 bases. Germline CDR1 and CDR2: MNHEY and SMNVEV (reference sequence). The CDR3 has 13 residues. V lost 4 bases, J lost 6 bases, and 3 bases stayed unmatched. The CDR3 sequence is CASSWGGGNEQFF. DNA for the CDR3: TGTGCCAGCAGTTGGGGGGGAGGCAATGAGCAGTTCTTC.

This chain connects TRBV5-6 to TRBJ1-1, with D uncertain. V lost 0 bases to trimming and J lost 10 bases, with 7 bases between them. Per the germline V gene, CDR1 is SGHDT and CDR2 is YYEEEE. The CDR3 totals 11 residues. In DNA form, the CDR3 reads TGTGCCAGCAGCTTGGGAAGAGGAGCTTTCTTT. Its protein product is CASSLGRGAFF.

The gene calls are TRBV11-1 and TRBJ1-1; D uncertain. The CDR3 has 12 residues. V lost 2 bases to trimming and J lost 4 bases, with 5 bases between them. Per germline, CDR1 SGHAT and CDR2 FQDESV (reference sequence). In nucleotides, the CDR3 is TGTGCCAGCAGCTTATTGGGCACTGAAGCTTTCTTT. Translated, it gives CASSLLGTEAFF.

The CDR3 DNA sequence: TGTGCCAGCAGTGAACCCTCGGGTCCATCCTACAATGAGCAGTTCTTC. Residues: CASSEPSGPSYNEQFF. The chain joins TRBV6-1 to TRBJ2-1, with D unclear. Germline CDR1 MNHNS, CDR2 SASEGT. This CDR3 has 16 amino acids. Trimming stripped 2 bases from V and 1 base from J, with 12 bases between.

J is TRBJ2-1 and V is TRBV4-2; 10 nucleotides line up with TRBD2. Per the germline V gene, CDR1 is LGHNA and CDR2 is YNFKEQ. The ends lost 3 bases at V and 14 bases at J; junction bases unmatched: 10. The CDR3 covers 14 residues. The CDR3 sequence: CASSHGGSGGPEFF. The CDR3 bases are TGTGCCAGCAGCCACGGGGGTAGCGGGGGGCCGGAGTTCTTC.